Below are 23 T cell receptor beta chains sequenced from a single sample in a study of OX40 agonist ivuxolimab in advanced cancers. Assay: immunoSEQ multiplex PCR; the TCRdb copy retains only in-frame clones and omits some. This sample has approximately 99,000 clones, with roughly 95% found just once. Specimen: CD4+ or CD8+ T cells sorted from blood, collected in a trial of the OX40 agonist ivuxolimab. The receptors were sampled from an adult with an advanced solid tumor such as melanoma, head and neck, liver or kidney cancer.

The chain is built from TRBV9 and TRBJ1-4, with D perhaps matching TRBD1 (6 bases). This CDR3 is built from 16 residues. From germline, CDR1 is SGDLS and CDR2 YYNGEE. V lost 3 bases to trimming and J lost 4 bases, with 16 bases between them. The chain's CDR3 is CASSGLGGRHNEKLFF. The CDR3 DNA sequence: TGTGCCAGCAGCGGCCTCGGGGGGCGACATAATGAAAAACTGTTTTTT.

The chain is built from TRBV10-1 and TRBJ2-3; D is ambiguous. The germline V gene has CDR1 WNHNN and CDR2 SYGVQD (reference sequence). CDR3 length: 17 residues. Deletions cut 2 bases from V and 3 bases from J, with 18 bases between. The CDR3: CASSEPKQQIVTDTQYF. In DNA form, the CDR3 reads TGCGCCAGCAGTGAGCCTAAACAGCAGATTGTGACAGATACGCAGTATTTT.

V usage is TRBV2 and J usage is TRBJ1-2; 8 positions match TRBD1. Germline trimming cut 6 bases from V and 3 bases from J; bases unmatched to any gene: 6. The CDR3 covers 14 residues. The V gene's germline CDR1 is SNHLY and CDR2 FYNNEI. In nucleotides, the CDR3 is TGTGCCAGCAGCGCCAGGACAGGGTACTATGGCTACACCTTC. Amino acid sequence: CASSARTGYYGYTF.

CDR3 in amino acids: CASSLPDGETQYF. CDR3 DNA: TGTGCCAGCAGTCTCCCGGACGGGGAAACGCAGTATTTT. This chain connects TRBV5-4 to TRBJ2-3; TRBD2 is a possible D gene (5 bases). The CDR3 length is 13 residues. Germline CDR1 and CDR2: SGHNT and YYREEE (reference sequence). Trimming took off 5 bases at V and 9 bases at J, with 16 bases between the two ends.

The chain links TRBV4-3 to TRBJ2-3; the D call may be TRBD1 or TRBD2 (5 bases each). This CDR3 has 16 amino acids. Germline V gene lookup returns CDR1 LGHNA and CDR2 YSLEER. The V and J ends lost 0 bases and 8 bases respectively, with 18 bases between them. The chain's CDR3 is CASSQEGTPGRATQYF. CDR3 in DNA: TGCGCCAGCAGCCAAGAAGGGACCCCTGGACGGGCTACGCAGTATTTT.

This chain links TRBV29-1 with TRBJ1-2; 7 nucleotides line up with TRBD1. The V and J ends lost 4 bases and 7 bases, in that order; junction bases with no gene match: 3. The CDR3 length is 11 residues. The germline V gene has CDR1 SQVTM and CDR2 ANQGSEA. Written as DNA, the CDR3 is TGCAGCGTTGGGGACAGAGGTGGCTACACCTTC. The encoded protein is CSVGDRGGYTF.

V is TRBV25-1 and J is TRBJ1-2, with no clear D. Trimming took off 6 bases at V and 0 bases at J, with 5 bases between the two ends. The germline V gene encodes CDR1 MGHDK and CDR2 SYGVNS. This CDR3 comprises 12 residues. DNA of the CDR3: TGTGCCAGCAGCAATGCTAACTATGGCTACACCTTC. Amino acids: CASSNANYGYTF.

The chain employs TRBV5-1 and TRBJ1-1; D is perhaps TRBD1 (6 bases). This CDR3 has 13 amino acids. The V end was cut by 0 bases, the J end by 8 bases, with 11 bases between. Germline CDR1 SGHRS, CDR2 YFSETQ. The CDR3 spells CASSLDPGTEAFF. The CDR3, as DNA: TGCGCCAGCAGCTTGGACCCAGGGACAGAAGCTTTCTTT.

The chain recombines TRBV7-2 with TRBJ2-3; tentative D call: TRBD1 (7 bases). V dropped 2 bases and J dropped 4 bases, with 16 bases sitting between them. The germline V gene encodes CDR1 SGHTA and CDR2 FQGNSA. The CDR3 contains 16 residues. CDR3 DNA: TGTGCCAGCAGCTTATCTGCGGGCAGGGGGGCAGATACGCAGTATTTT. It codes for CASSLSAGRGADTQYF.

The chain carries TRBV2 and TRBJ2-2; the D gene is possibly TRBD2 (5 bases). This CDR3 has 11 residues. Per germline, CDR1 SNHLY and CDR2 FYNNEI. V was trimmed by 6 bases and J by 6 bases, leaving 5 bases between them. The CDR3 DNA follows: TGTGCCAGCAGGGAGGCCGGGGAGCTGTTTTTT. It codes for CASREAGELFF.

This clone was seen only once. DNA of the CDR3: TGTGCCAGCAGTGCGGACAGGGCGTATAATTCACCCCTCCACTTT. Translating gives CASSADRAYNSPLHF. This rearrangement joins TRBV6-5 to TRBJ1-6; the match to TRBD1 covers 8 bases. V shed 5 bases and J 4 bases; nucleotides not matched to a gene: 4. This CDR3 is 15 amino acids long. From germline, CDR1 is MNHEY and CDR2 SVGAGI.

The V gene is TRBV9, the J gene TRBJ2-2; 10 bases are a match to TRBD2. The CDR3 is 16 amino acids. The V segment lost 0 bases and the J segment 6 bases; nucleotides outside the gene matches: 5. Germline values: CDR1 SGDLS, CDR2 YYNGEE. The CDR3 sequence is CASSVGASGGSGELFF. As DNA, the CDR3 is TGTGCCAGCAGCGTAGGGGCTAGCGGGGGTTCCGGGGAGCTGTTTTTT.

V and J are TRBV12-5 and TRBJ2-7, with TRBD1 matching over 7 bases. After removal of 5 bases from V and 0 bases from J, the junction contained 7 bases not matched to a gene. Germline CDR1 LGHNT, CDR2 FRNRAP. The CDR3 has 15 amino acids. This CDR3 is CASGPTTGSSYEQYF. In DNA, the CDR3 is TGTGCTAGTGGTCCGACGACAGGGAGCTCCTACGAGCAGTACTTC.

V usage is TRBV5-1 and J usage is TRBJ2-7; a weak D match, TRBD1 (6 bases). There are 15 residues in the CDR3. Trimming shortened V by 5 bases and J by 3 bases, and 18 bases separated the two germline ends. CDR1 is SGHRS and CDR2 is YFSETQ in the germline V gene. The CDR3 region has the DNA TGCGCCAGCAGGACCGGGACAAGAGTTGACTACGAGCAGTACTTC. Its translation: CASRTGTRVDYEQYF. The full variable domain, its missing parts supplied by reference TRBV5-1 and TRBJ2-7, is KAGVTQTPRYLIKTRGQQVTLSCSPISGHRSVSWYQQTPGQGLQFLFEYFSETQRNKGNFPGRFSGRQFSNSRSEMNVSTLELGDSALYLCASRTGTRVDYEQYFGPGTRLTVT.

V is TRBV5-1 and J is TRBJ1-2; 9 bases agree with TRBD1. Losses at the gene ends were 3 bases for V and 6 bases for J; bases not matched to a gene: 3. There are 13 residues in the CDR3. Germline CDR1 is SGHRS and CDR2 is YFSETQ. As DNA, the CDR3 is TGCGCCAGCAGCTCTGACAGGGGGAATGGCTACACCTTC. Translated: CASSSDRGNGYTF.

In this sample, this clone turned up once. CDR3 nucleotides: TGCAGCGCTGGCCAGGGGGGAGGACAGCCCCAGCATTTT. This translates into CSAGQGGGQPQHF. V gene TRBV29-1 combines with J gene TRBJ1-5, with 7 bases fitting TRBD1. CDR3 size: 13 residues. Germline trimming cut 7 bases from V and 7 bases from J; bases unmatched to any gene: 10. Germline CDR1 reads SQVTM; CDR2 reads ANQGSEA.

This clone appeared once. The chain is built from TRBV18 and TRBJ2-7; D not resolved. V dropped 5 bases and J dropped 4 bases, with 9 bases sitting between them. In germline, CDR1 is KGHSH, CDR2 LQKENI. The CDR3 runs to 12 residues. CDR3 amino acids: CASSTAPYEQYF. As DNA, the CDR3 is TGTGCCAGCTCAACCGCCCCTTACGAGCAGTACTTC.

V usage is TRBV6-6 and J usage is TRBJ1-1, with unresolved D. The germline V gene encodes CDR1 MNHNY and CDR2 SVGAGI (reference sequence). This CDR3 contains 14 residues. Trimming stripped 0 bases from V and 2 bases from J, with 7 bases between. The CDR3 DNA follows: TGTGCCAGCAGTTACTCGGACCTAAACACTGAAGCTTTCTTT. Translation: CASSYSDLNTEAFF.

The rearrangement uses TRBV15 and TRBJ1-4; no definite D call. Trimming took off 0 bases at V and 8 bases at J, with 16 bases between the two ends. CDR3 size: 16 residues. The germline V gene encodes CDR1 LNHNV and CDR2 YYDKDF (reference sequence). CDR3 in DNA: TGTGCCACCAGCAGAGATAACCGAGTGGAGGAGGAAAAACTGTTTTTT. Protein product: CATSRDNRVEEEKLFF.

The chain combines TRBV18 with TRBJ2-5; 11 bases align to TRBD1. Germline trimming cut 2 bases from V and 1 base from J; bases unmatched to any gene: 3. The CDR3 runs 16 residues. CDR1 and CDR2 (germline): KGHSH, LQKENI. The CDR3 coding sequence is TGTGCCAGCTCACCAGCCGGGACAGGGGGCCAAGAGACCCAGTACTTC. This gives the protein CASSPAGTGGQETQYF.

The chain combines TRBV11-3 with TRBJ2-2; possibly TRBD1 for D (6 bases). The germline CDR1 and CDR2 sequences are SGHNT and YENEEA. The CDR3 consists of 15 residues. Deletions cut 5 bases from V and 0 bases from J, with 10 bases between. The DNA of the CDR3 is TGTGCCAGCAGCAGCAGGGGTTCGAACACCGGGGAGCTGTTTTTT. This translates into CASSSRGSNTGELFF.

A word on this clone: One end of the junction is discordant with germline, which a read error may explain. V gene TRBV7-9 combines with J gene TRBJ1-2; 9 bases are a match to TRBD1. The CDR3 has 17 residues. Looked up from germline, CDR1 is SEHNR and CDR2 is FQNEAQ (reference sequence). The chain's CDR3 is CASSQLGQGEQLYAYTF. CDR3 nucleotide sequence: TGTGCCAGCAGCCAGTTGGGACAGGGAGAGCAATTATATGCCTACACCTTC.

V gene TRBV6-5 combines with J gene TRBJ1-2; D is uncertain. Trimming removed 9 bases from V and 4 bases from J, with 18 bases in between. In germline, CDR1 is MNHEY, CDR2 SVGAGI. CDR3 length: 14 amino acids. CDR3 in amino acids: CARRYRSGFYGYTF. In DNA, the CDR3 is TGTGCCAGACGCTATCGGTCGGGGTTCTATGGCTACACCTTC.